One and the same sample provided the 26 T cell receptor beta chains below, sequenced in a study of identical twins. From the 5' RACE reads, TCRdb called clonotypes with MiXCR, one entry per CDR3 protein. The profile shows about 890,000 distinct CDR3 sequences, 9% to 15% of them singletons. These data also formed part of another study, on yellow fever vaccine responses in identical twins.

Material: PBMCs. Receptors originate from a young woman in good health.

This clonotype was recorded at least ten times. Germline is not matched at one junction end, which may reflect a read error. The CDR3 nucleotides are TGTGCCAGCAGTTTAGCGGGAGGTACAGATACGCAGTATTTT. It translates to CASSLAGGTDTQYF. This sequence joins TRBV5-1 and TRBJ2-3; 10 nucleotides agree with TRBD2. This CDR3 is built from 14 residues. CDR1 and CDR2 from the germline V gene are SGHRS and YFSETQ.

The rearrangement uses TRBV20-1 and TRBJ1-1, with a weak D call TRBD1 (6 bases). The CDR3 totals 14 residues. Trimming took 3 bases from V and 4 from J, leaving 15 bases between them. CDR1 is DFQATT, CDR2 SNEGSKA, per germline (reference sequence). Here the CDR3 DNA reads TGCAGTGCTAGGGAGACAGGTCTGGGCACTGAAGCTTTCTTT. Translation: CSARETGLGTEAFF.

This clonotype was seen more than once but under ten times. This sequence joins TRBV7-2 and TRBJ1-2; D gene unclear. The CDR3 spans 11 residues. Germline-derived CDR1 and CDR2 are SGHTA and FQGNSA. V was cut by 8 bases and J by 12 bases, with 16 bases left in between. The CDR3 DNA reads TGTGCCAGCCAAATAGACACGGGCCACACCTTC. Protein: CASQIDTGHTF.

The table lists this clonotype with a few counts. The J gene is TRBJ2-5, the V gene TRBV5-1; 8 bases are a match to TRBD2. The junction had 12 bases not matched to a gene; V was cut back by 0 bases and J by 8 bases. Per germline, CDR1 SGHRS and CDR2 YFSETQ. This CDR3 is 16 amino acids long. CDR3 DNA sequence: TGCGCCAGCAGCTTGGCGGGGACTAGTAGGATGGATACCCAGTACTTC. It codes for CASSLAGTSRMDTQYF. The entire variable domain, with the rest obtained from reference TRBV5-1 and TRBJ2-5, is as follows: KAGVTQTPRYLIKTRGQQVTLSCSPISGHRSVSWYQQTPGQGLQFLFEYFSETQRNKGNFPGRFSGRQFSNSRSEMNVSTLELGDSALYLCASSLAGTSRMDTQYFGPGTRLLVL.

This clonotype was counted at least ten times. The V and J genes are TRBV6-6 and TRBJ2-3; 10 bases are shared with TRBD2. The CDR3 consists of 19 residues. With 2 bases clipped from V and 2 bases from J, the junction kept 13 bases outside the gene matches. Germline CDR1 is MNHNY and CDR2 is SVGAGI (reference sequence). This CDR3 is CASSYNRTSGKTHTDTQYF. The DNA for the CDR3 is TGTGCCAGCAGTTACAACAGGACTAGCGGAAAAACCCACACAGATACGCAGTATTTT.

This clonotype was recorded a few times. The chain joins TRBV28 to TRBJ2-3; the match to TRBD2 covers 9 bases. CDR1 and CDR2 (germline): MDHEN, SYDVKM. The V gene end was trimmed by 4 bases and the J gene end by 5 bases; junction bases not matched to a gene: 10. This CDR3 has 16 residues. This chain's CDR3 is CASSSRVAGVVDTQYF. CDR3 DNA sequence: TGTGCCAGCAGTTCTCGGGTAGCGGGAGTGGTAGATACGCAGTATTTT.

This clonotype was seen ten or more times. This chain joins TRBV12-3 or TRBV12-4 and TRBJ2-3, with 10 bases fitting TRBD2. The CDR3 is 17 residues long. J gave up 0 bases and V 6 bases, and 9 bases lay outside the gene matches. DNA of the CDR3: TGTGCCAGCAGCCCGGGACTAGCGCTCCTAAGCACAGATACGCAGTATTTT. It is translated as CASSPGLALLSTDTQYF.

This clonotype was seen a few times. The chain links TRBV18 to TRBJ2-7; D is ambiguous. CDR1 and CDR2 from the germline V gene are KGHSH and LQKENI. The V end was cut by 1 base, the J end by 4 bases, with 5 bases between. The CDR3 runs 12 residues. This chain's CDR3 is CASSPREYEQYF. CDR3 DNA sequence: TGTGCCAGCTCACCACGGGAATACGAGCAGTACTTC.

At least ten counts were recorded for this clonotype. The gene calls are TRBV25-1 and TRBJ2-3; D unresolved. V was cut by 1 base and J by 4 bases, with 12 bases left in between. The CDR3 extends over 15 amino acids. Germline V lookup: CDR1 MGHDK, CDR2 SYGVNS. In DNA, the CDR3 is TGTGCCAGCAGTGAATTTGGGTACGGCGCAGATACGCAGTATTTT. Protein product: CASSEFGYGADTQYF.

This clonotype was observed at least ten times. CDR3 loop: CASSSGTGGFNEQFF. CDR3 coding DNA: TGTGCCAGCAGTTCCGGGACAGGGGGCTTCAATGAGCAGTTCTTC. The gene calls are TRBV6-4 and TRBJ2-1, with 12 bases identical to TRBD1. The V and J ends lost 5 bases and 6 bases, in that order; junction bases with no gene match: 5. Germline lookup yields CDR1 MRHNA and CDR2 SNTAGT. The CDR3 spans 15 residues.

This clonotype appeared a few times. This chain uses TRBV10-3 with TRBJ2-1; D uncertain. Germline CDR1 ENHRY, CDR2 SYGVKD. This CDR3 spans 13 amino acids. V was shortened by 2 bases and J by 7 bases, with 9 bases between the two germline ends. For the CDR3, the DNA is TGTGCCATCAGTGAGCACCTCGGGAATGAGCAGTTCTTC. This gives the protein CAISEHLGNEQFF.

This clonotype has ten or more counts. The chain uses TRBV12-3 or TRBV12-4 and TRBJ1-5, with 8 bases fitting TRBD1. The junction had 4 bases not matched to a gene; V was cut back by 6 bases and J by 3 bases. This CDR3 spans 14 amino acids. The CDR3 loop is CASRTTGANQPQHF. The DNA for the CDR3 is TGTGCCAGCAGGACGACAGGGGCCAATCAGCCCCAGCATTTT.

This clonotype was seen repeatedly, ten times or more. CDR3 region: CASSLNRLAGGHEQFF. CDR3 DNA sequence: TGTGCCAGCAGCTTAAATAGGCTAGCGGGAGGGCATGAGCAGTTCTTC. The rearrangement joins TRBV11-1 to TRBJ2-1; 12 bases are shared with TRBD2. Germline CDR1 is SGHAT and CDR2 is FQDESV (reference sequence). J lost 8 bases, V lost 2 bases, and 7 bases had no gene match. The CDR3 has 16 residues. Filled out from reference TRBV11-1 and TRBJ2-1, the complete variable domain reads EAEVAQSPRYKITEKSQAVAFWCDPISGHATLYWYRQILGQGPELLVQFQDESVVDDSQLPKDRFSAERLKGVDSTLKIQPAELGDSAMYLCASSLNRLAGGHEQFFGPGTRLTVL.

The sample holds a few counts of this clonotype. The CDR3 DNA reads TGTGCCAGCAGCCAGAGGGCAGGGGGCAATGAGCAGTTCTTC. It encodes CASSQRAGGNEQFF. The chain has TRBV12-3 or TRBV12-4 and TRBJ2-1; TRBD1 matches at 7 bases. The V gene end was trimmed by 6 bases and the J gene end by 6 bases; junction bases not matched to a gene: 8. The CDR3 runs to 14 residues.

This clonotype was recorded many times. The chain recombines TRBV29-1 with TRBJ2-7; D might be TRBD1 (6 bases). Trimming removed 6 bases at V and 7 bases at J, with 13 bases between. Germline V gives CDR1 SQVTM, CDR2 ANQGSEA. The CDR3 length is 11 residues. In DNA, the CDR3 is TGCAGCGTATCCCTGGGGACAGAGCAGTACGTC. This translates into CSVSLGTEQYV.

This clonotype was seen a few times. The V and J genes are TRBV28 and TRBJ2-5; D not certain. The CDR3 covers 16 residues. V lost 7 bases to trimming and J lost 0 bases, with 18 bases between them. CDR1 is MDHEN, CDR2 SYDVKM, per germline. The CDR3 coding sequence is TGTGCCAGCAAGGGCTCTCTTTTGGGCCACCAAGAGACCCAGTACTTC. Residues: CASKGSLLGHQETQYF.

This clonotype was counted many times. The J gene is TRBJ2-5, the V gene TRBV3-1; D uncertain. This CDR3 is built from 12 residues. The V and J ends lost 1 base and 4 bases respectively, with 4 bases between them. Germline V gene sequence: CDR1 LGHDT, CDR2 YNNKEL (reference sequence). For the CDR3, the DNA is TGTGCCAGCAGCCAAGTGTTAGAGACCCAGTACTTC. Its protein is CASSQVLETQYF.

V is TRBV28 and J is TRBJ2-5, with 11 bases fitting TRBD1. The germline gives CDR1 MDHEN, CDR2 SYDVKM. J was trimmed by 5 bases and V by 3 bases; bases with no gene match: 8. The CDR3 consists of 16 residues. In nucleotides, the CDR3 is TGTGCCAGCAGTTTCCGGACAGGGGGCTATAAGGAGACCCAGTACTTC. It codes for CASSFRTGGYKETQYF.

The chain recombines TRBV5-6 with TRBJ2-7; D uncertain. The CDR3 is 13 amino acids. CDR1 is SGHDT, CDR2 YYEEEE, per germline. V was cut by 1 base and J by 4 bases, with 9 bases left in between. CDR3 DNA sequence: TGTGCCAGCAGCTTGCGCTCCGTATACGAGCAGTACTTC. Protein product: CASSLRSVYEQYF.

This clonotype appeared a few times. The CDR3 protein is CSARKVSPVWQTNEKLFF. The CDR3 nucleotides are TGCAGTGCTAGAAAGGTTTCGCCGGTCTGGCAGACGAATGAAAAACTGTTTTTT. The chain joins TRBV20-1 to TRBJ1-4; D gene ambiguous. V shed 2 bases and J shed 5 bases, with 24 bases lying between them. CDR3 length: 18 residues. Per the germline V gene, CDR1 is DFQATT and CDR2 is SNEGSKA (reference sequence).

This clonotype showed up just a few times. The chain recombines TRBV15 with TRBJ2-5; the D is unclear. The germline gives CDR1 LNHNV, CDR2 YYDKDF (reference sequence). V was pared by 2 bases and J by 3 bases, with 4 bases between. The CDR3 is made up of 12 amino acids. In DNA form, the CDR3 reads TGTGCCACCAGCAGACTAGAAGAGACCCAGTACTTC. This sequence encodes CATSRLEETQYF. The full variable domain, rest sourced from reference TRBV15 and TRBJ2-5, is DAMVIQNPRYQVTQFGKPVTLSCSQTLNHNVMYWYQQKSSQAPKLLFHYYDKDFNNEADTPDNFQSRRPNTSFCFLDIRSPGLGDTAMYLCATSRLEETQYFGPGTRLLVL.

This clonotype was observed a handful of times. This chain uses TRBV5-1 with TRBJ2-3; the D gene is possibly TRBD1 (5 bases). Germline-derived CDR1 and CDR2 are SGHRS and YFSETQ. The V end was cut by 3 bases, the J end by 1 base, with 12 bases between. CDR3 length equals 15 residues. CDR3 sequence (DNA): TGCGCCAGCAGCTCCTCAGGGAAGGGCACAGATACGCAGTATTTT. Translation: CASSSSGKGTDTQYF.

This chain connects TRBV24-1 to TRBJ2-3; TRBD2 aligns across 9 bases. Germline CDR1 reads KGHDR; CDR2 reads SFDVKD. The CDR3 sequence is 16 residues long. The J segment lost 3 bases and the V segment lost 5 bases, leaving 8 bases of the junction unmatched. The CDR3 DNA reads TGTGCCACCAGTGGTCTTAGCGGGGGAGCAACAGATACGCAGTATTTT. This gives the protein CATSGLSGGATDTQYF.

The chain couples TRBV14 to TRBJ2-2, with 9 bases fitting TRBD2. Losses at the gene ends were 5 bases for V and 5 bases for J; bases not matched to a gene: 9. This CDR3 is built from 16 residues. CDR1 and CDR2 (germline): SGHDN, FVKESK. DNA of the CDR3: TGTGCCAGCAGCAAAAGGGCTAGCGGGGCGACCGGGGAGCTGTTTTTT. Amino acids: CASSKRASGATGELFF.

This clonotype has just a few counts. This sequence joins TRBV5-1 and TRBJ2-5; D not resolved. The CDR3 is made up of 14 amino acids. Germline-derived CDR1 and CDR2 are SGHRS and YFSETQ. V gave up 0 bases and J gave up 5 bases, with 11 bases separating them. DNA of the CDR3: TGCGCCAGCAGCTTGGATAGGGAATGGGAGACCCAGTACTTC. It is translated as CASSLDREWETQYF.

CDR3 sequence reads: CASEDRGPYNEQFF. In DNA form, the CDR3 reads TGTGCCAGTGAGGACAGGGGGCCCTACAATGAGCAGTTCTTC. V gene TRBV9 combines with J gene TRBJ2-1; 11 bases match TRBD1. Trimming took 8 bases from V and 2 from J; bases not matched to a gene: 3. The CDR3 loop spans 14 amino acids. Germline V gene data show CDR1 as SGDLS and CDR2 as YYNGEE.